These 16 T cell receptor beta chains were all obtained from the same sample, sequenced in a study of neurological immune-mediated disorders. TCRdb passed the 5' RACE reads through MiXCR, listing each CDR3 protein once. The data contain roughly 100,000 distinct CDR3 sequences, 3.5% to 4% of them seen just once; the ten biggest clones take up under 6.5%. Sequencing was performed on PBMCs. These receptor sequences come from a young woman with multiple sclerosis.

The chain carries TRBV30 and TRBJ2-7, with 9 bases aligning to TRBD2. Trimming at V came to 4 bases and at J to 0 bases, leaving 1 base not matched to a gene. Germline assignment: CDR1 GTSNPN and CDR2 SVGIG (reference sequence). The CDR3 is made up of 13 amino acids. Written as DNA, the CDR3 is TGTGCCTGGACGGGACTAGCCTCCTACGAGCAGTACTTC. It is translated as CAWTGLASYEQYF.

This clonotype has at least ten counts. The V call is TRBV5-1, the J call TRBJ2-7; 9 bases align to TRBD2. Trimming took 0 bases from V and 5 from J; bases not matched to a gene: 6. CDR1 SGHRS and CDR2 YFSETQ come from the germline V gene. This CDR3 is built from 15 residues. DNA of the CDR3: TGCGCCAGCAGCTTGGTTTCTAGCGGGACCAACGAGCAGTACTTC. Its translation: CASSLVSSGTNEQYF.

The sample holds many counts of this clonotype. This sequence joins TRBV29-1 and TRBJ2-3; D is unresolved. The CDR3 is 15 amino acids. Germline values: CDR1 SQVTM, CDR2 ANQGSEA. V was clipped by 7 bases and J by 1 base, with 18 bases between them. This chain's CDR3 is CSATLKAHGTDTQYF. Here the CDR3 DNA reads TGCAGCGCTACTCTGAAAGCGCACGGCACAGATACGCAGTATTTT.

This clonotype was counted ten times or more. V usage is TRBV7-2 and J usage is TRBJ2-1; unclear D gene. This CDR3 comprises 15 residues. Per germline, CDR1 SGHTA and CDR2 FQGNSA. The ends were cut back, 3 bases at V and 3 bases at J, with 12 bases in the middle. The CDR3, as DNA: TGTGCCAGCAGCTTTACCAGCCAGCTCTACAATGAGCAGTTCTTC. This gives the protein CASSFTSQLYNEQFF.

This clonotype was seen ten or more times. V gene TRBV20-1 combines with J gene TRBJ2-5; 8 bases fit TRBD1. The CDR3 extends over 13 amino acids. Germline trimming cut 5 bases from V and 6 bases from J; bases unmatched to any gene: 8. Germline CDR1 and CDR2: DFQATT and SNEGSKA (reference sequence). The CDR3 bases are TGCAGTGCTCAACAGGGGGTAGGGAAGACCCAGTACTTC. This translates into CSAQQGVGKTQYF.

This clonotype appeared many times. The chain recombines TRBV25-1 with TRBJ1-1; 8 bases line up with TRBD1. The CDR3 covers 14 residues. Germline V gene data show CDR1 as MGHDK and CDR2 as SYGVNS. With 7 bases clipped from V and 5 bases from J, the junction kept 9 bases outside the gene matches. The CDR3 spells CASKYAGGGTEAFF. CDR3 in DNA: TGTGCCAGCAAATACGCAGGGGGCGGTACTGAAGCTTTCTTT.

This clonotype was picked up many times. The CDR3 DNA is TGCGCCAGCAGCCCGGGGACAGGAGCTTATGGCTACACCTTC. The encoded protein is CASSPGTGAYGYTF. The V and J genes are TRBV5-1 and TRBJ1-2; 8 bases align to TRBD1. CDR3 length: 14 residues. V dropped 4 bases and J dropped 5; count of bases not matched to a gene: 7. CDR1 is SGHRS, CDR2 YFSETQ, per germline.

Of note for this clonotype: With a much larger clone just one base away, this may be a read error. CDR3 sequence reads: CATSRETPAHYGYTF. CDR3 sequence (DNA): TGTGCCACCAGCAGAGAGACACCAGCGCATTATGGCTACACCTTC. The genes are TRBV15 and TRBJ1-2; D gene unclear. Per germline, CDR1 LNHNV and CDR2 YYDKDF (reference sequence). CDR3 length: 15 amino acids. V was pared by 0 bases and J by 5 bases, with 13 bases between.

This clonotype was observed many times. CDR3 protein: CASSLATPEAFF. The CDR3 nucleotides are TGTGCCAGCAGCTTAGCAACACCTGAAGCTTTCTTT. This rearrangement joins TRBV7-2 to TRBJ1-1, with D unresolved. Trimming shortened V by 0 bases and J by 6 bases, and 5 bases separated the two germline ends. The CDR3 runs to 12 residues. Germline V lookup: CDR1 SGHTA, CDR2 FQGNSA.

This clonotype has a count of ten or more. The chain has TRBV4-3 and TRBJ1-2; a possible D gene is TRBD1 (6 bases). V gave up 1 base and J gave up 4 bases, with 10 bases separating them. The CDR3 extends over 14 amino acids. Germline V gene data show CDR1 as LGHNA and CDR2 as YSLEER. The CDR3 is CASSQAGAVYGYTF. Here the CDR3 DNA reads TGCGCCAGCAGCCAAGCAGGGGCCGTCTATGGCTACACCTTC.

This clonotype was found many times. The chain recombines TRBV5-6 with TRBJ2-1; 7 bases line up with TRBD2. V gave up 3 bases and J gave up 6 bases; unmatched junction bases: 6. The CDR3 consists of 14 residues. CDR1 and CDR2 from the germline V gene are SGHDT and YYEEEE. CDR3 nucleotides: TGTGCCAGCAGCTGGACTAGTGGAGGCAATGAGCAGTTCTTC. It yields the protein CASSWTSGGNEQFF.

This clonotype came up many times. The rearrangement joins TRBV5-1 to TRBJ1-1; D ambiguous. There are 16 residues in the CDR3. Germline CDR1 SGHRS, CDR2 YFSETQ. V gave up 0 bases and J gave up 0 bases, with 12 bases separating them. The CDR3 sequence is CASSLGRRNMNTEAFF. DNA for the CDR3: TGCGCCAGCAGCTTGGGTCGGAGGAACATGAACACTGAAGCTTTCTTT.

This clonotype was observed at least ten times. This chain uses TRBV5-1 with TRBJ1-1, with 10 bases identical to TRBD1. The CDR3 runs 17 residues. The germline gives CDR1 SGHRS, CDR2 YFSETQ. V trimming: 0 bases; J trimming: 1 base; junction bases outside the gene matches: 6. The DNA for the CDR3 is TGCGCCAGCAGCTTGGTGGGGACAGGGGCCCAGAACACTGAAGCTTTCTTT. Amino acids: CASSLVGTGAQNTEAFF.

This clonotype was detected ten times or more. The chain recombines TRBV3-1 with TRBJ2-2, with D perhaps matching TRBD2 (7 bases). Trimming removed 2 bases from V and 4 bases from J, with 14 bases in between. CDR3 length equals 16 residues. Germline values: CDR1 LGHDT, CDR2 YNNKEL (reference sequence). DNA of the CDR3: TGTGCCAGCAGCCAACGGGGGGCGCGGGGCACCGGGGAGCTGTTTTTT. It specifies CASSQRGARGTGELFF.

Concerning this clonotype: A read error may be the cause here, since a much bigger clone is one base away. The genes are TRBV10-3 and TRBJ2-3, with unresolved D. Germline CDR1 and CDR2: ENHRY and SYGVKD. There are 12 residues in the CDR3. The CDR3: CAVSELGDTQYF. For the CDR3, the DNA is TGTGCCGTCAGTGAGTTAGGAGATACGCAGTATTTT.

This clonotype was observed at least ten times. This chain uses TRBV9 with TRBJ2-7; D gene ambiguous. The CDR3 is 11 amino acids. CDR1 SGDLS and CDR2 YYNGEE come from the germline V gene. Trimming shortened V by 7 bases and J by 3 bases, and 8 bases separated the two germline ends. The CDR3: CASGVSYEQYF. In DNA form, the CDR3 reads TGTGCCAGCGGAGTAAGCTACGAGCAGTACTTC.